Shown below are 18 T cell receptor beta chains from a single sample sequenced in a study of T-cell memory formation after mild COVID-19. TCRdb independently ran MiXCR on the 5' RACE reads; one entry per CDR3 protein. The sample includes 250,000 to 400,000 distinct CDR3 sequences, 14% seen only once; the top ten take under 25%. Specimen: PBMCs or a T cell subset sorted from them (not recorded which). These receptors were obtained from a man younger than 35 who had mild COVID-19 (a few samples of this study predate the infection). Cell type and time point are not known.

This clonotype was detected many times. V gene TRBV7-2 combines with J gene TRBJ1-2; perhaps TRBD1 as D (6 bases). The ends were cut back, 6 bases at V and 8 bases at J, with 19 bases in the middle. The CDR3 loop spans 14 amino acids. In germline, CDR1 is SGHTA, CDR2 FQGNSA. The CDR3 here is CASRTGVGVVGYTF. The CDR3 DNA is TGTGCCAGCAGGACAGGAGTGGGGGTGGTGGGCTACACCTTC. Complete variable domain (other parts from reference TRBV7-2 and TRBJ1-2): GAGVSQSPSNKVTEKGKDVELRCDPISGHTALYWYRQSLGQGLEFLIYFQGNSAPDKSGLPSDRFSAERTGGSVSTLTIQRTQQEDSAVYLCASRTGVGVVGYTFGSGTRLTVV.

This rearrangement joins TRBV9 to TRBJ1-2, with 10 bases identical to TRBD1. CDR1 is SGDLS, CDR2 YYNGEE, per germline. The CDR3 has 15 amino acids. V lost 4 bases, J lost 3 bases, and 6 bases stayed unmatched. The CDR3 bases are TGTGCCAGCAGCAAGACGGGACAGGGGCACTATGGCTACACCTTC. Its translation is CASSKTGQGHYGYTF.

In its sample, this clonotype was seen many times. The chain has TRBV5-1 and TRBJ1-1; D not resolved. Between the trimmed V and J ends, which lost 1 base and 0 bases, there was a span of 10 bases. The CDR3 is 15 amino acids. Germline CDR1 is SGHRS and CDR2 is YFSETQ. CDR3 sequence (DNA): TGCGCCAGCAGCTTGTGGAACAGACTGAACACTGAAGCTTTCTTT. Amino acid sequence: CASSLWNRLNTEAFF. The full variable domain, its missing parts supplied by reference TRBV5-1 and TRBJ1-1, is KAGVTQTPRYLIKTRGQQVTLSCSPISGHRSVSWYQQTPGQGLQFLFEYFSETQRNKGNFPGRFSGRQFSNSRSEMNVSTLELGDSALYLCASSLWNRLNTEAFFGQGTRLTVV.

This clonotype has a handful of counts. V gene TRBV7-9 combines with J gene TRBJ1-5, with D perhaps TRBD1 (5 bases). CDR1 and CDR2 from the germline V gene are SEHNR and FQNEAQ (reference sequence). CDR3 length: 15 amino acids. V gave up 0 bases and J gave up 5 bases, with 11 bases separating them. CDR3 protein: CASSLAGVGDQPQHF. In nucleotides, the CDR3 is TGTGCCAGCAGCTTAGCAGGGGTGGGGGATCAGCCCCAGCATTTT.

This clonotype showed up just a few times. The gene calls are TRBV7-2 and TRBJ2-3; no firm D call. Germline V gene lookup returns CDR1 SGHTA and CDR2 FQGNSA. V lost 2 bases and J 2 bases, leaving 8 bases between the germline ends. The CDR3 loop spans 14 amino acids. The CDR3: CASSLLGATDTQYF. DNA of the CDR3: TGTGCCAGCAGCTTACTCGGCGCCACAGATACGCAGTATTTT.

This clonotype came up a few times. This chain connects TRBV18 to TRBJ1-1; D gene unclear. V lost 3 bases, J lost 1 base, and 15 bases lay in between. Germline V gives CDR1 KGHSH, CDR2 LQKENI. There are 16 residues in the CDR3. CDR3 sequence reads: CASSPRWLQTNTEAFF. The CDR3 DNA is TGTGCCAGCTCACCGCGTTGGCTCCAGACGAACACTGAAGCTTTCTTT. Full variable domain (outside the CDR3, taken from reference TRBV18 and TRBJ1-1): NAGVMQNPRHLVRRRGQEARLRCSPMKGHSHVYWYRQLPEEGLKFMVYLQKENIIDESGMPKERFSAEFPKEGPSILRIQQVVRGDSAAYFCASSPRWLQTNTEAFFGQGTRLTVV.

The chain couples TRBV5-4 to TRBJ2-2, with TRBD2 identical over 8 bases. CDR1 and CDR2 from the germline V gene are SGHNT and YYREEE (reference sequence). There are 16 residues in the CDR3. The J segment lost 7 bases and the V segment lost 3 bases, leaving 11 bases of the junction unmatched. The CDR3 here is CASSSLTGGKVGELFF. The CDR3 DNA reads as TGTGCCAGCAGCTCTCTGACGGGGGGGAAGGTCGGGGAGCTGTTTTTT.

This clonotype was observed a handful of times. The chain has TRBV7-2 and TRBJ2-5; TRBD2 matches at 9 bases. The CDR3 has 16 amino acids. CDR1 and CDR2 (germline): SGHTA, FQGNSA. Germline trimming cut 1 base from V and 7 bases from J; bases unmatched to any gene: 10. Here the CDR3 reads CASSLGSSGAYGTQYF. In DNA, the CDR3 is TGTGCCAGCAGCTTAGGTTCTAGCGGGGCCTACGGGACCCAGTACTTC.

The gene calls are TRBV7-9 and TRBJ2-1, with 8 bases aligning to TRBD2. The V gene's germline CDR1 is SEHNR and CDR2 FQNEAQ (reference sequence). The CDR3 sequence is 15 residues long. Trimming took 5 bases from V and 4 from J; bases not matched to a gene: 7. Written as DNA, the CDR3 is TGTGCCAGCAGCCCTCTCGGGGGGGCATACAATGAGCAGTTCTTC. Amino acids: CASSPLGGAYNEQFF.

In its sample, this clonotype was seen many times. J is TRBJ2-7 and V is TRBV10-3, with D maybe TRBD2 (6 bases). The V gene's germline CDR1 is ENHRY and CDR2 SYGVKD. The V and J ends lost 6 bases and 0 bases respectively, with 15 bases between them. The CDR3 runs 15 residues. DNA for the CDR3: TGTGCCATCAGCGACCCCCCCGGGAGCTCCTACGAGCAGTACTTC. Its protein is CAISDPPGSSYEQYF.

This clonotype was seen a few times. Written as DNA, the CDR3 is TGCGCCAGCAGCCAACGGCCCCTGGGCTCACCCCTCCACTTT. It translates to CASSQRPLGSPLHF. This chain uses TRBV4-1 with TRBJ1-6; D is ambiguous. Per germline, CDR1 MGHRA and CDR2 YSYEKL. This CDR3 has 14 residues. V was pared by 2 bases and J by 10 bases, with 12 bases between.

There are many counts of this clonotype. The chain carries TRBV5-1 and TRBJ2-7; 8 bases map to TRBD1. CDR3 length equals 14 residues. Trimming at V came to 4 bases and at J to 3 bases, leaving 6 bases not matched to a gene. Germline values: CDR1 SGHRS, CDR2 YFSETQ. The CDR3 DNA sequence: TGCGCCAGCAGCGAACAGGGGGAAGGCTACGAGCAGTACTTC. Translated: CASSEQGEGYEQYF.

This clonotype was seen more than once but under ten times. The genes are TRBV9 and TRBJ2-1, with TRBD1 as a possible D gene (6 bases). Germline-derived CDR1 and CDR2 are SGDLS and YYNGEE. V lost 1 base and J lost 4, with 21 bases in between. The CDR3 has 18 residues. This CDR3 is CASSVSIGDTLGYNEQFF. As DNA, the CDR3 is TGTGCCAGCAGCGTAAGCATCGGGGACACACTGGGATACAATGAGCAGTTCTTC.

The CDR3 here is CATSRGETGPAYNSPLHF. As DNA, the CDR3 is TGTGCCACCAGCAGGGGGGAGACAGGGCCCGCGTATAATTCACCCCTCCACTTT. The chain couples TRBV15 to TRBJ1-6; TRBD1 matches at 7 bases. Germline V lookup: CDR1 LNHNV, CDR2 YYDKDF (reference sequence). The length of the CDR3 is 18 residues. V shed 3 bases and J 4 bases; nucleotides not matched to a gene: 12.

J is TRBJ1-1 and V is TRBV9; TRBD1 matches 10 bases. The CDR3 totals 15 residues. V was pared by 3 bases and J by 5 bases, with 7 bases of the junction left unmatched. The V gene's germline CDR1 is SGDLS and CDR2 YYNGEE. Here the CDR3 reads CASSGRQGANTEAFF. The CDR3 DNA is TGTGCCAGCAGCGGGAGACAGGGGGCTAATACTGAAGCTTTCTTT. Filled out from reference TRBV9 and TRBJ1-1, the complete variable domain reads DSGVTQTPKHLITATGQRVTLRCSPRSGDLSVYWYQQSLDQGLQFLIQYYNGEERAKGNILERFSAQQFPDLHSELNLSSLELGDSALYFCASSGRQGANTEAFFGQGTRLTVV.

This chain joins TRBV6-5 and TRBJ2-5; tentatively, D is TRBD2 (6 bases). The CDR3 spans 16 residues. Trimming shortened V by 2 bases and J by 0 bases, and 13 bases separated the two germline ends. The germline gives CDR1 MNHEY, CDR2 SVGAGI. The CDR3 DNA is TGTGCCAGCAGTTACCGTCGGGGGAGCCACCAAGAGACCCAGTACTTC. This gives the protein CASSYRRGSHQETQYF.

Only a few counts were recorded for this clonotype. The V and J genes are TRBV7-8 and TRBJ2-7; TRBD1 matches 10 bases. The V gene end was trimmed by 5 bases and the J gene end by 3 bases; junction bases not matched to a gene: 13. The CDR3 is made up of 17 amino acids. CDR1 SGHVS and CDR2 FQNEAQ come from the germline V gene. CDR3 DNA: TGTGCCAGCAGCACGTCACGACCGGGACAGGGGATCTACGAGCAGTACTTC. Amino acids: CASSTSRPGQGIYEQYF.

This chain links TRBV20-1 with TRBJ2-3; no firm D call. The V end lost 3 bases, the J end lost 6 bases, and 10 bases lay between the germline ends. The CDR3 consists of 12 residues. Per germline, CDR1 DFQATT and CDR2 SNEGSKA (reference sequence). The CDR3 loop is CSASSPWDTQYF. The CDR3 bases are TGCAGTGCTAGCTCGCCCTGGGATACGCAGTATTTT.